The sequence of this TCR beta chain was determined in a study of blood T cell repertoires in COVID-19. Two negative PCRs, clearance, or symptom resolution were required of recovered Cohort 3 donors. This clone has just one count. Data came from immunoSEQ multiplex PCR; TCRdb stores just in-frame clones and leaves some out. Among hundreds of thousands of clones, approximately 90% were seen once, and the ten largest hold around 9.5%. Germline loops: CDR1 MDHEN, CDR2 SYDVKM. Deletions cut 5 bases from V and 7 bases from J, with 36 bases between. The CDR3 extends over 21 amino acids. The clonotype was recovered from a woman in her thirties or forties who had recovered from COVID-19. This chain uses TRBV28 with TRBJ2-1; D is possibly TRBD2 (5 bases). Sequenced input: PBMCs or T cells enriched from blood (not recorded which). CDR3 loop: CASSTLLASWRMEHFKNEQFF. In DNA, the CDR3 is TGTGCCAGCAGTACCCTGTTGGCTAGCTGGAGAATGGAGCATTTTAAGAATGAGCAGTTCTTC.